The source of this TCR beta chain is a study of blood T cell repertoires in COVID-19. Study in general: Researchers got acute and convalescent COVID-19 samples from the United States, Italy and Spain.

Resolution of symptoms, clearance, or two negative PCRs was present in recovered Cohort 3 donors. Clones were sequenced by immunoSEQ multiplex PCR, and TCRdb holds only the in-frame ones, with some missing. In the table there are about 120,000 clones, 84% of which are singletons. This CDR3 spans 12 amino acids. The V end lost 2 bases, the J end lost 5 bases, and 6 bases lay between the germline ends. Germline V gene lookup returns CDR1 SEHNR and CDR2 FQNEAQ (reference sequence). Material: PBMCs or T cells enriched from blood (not recorded which). The chain combines TRBV7-9 with TRBJ2-5, with D perhaps matching TRBD1 (5 bases). The clonotype comes from a woman in her twenties or thirties who had recovered from COVID-19. In nucleotides, the CDR3 is TGTGCCAGCAGCTTAAAGGGGGAGACCCAGTACTTC. Its translation is CASSLKGETQYF.